This T cell receptor (beta chain) was found in a study of blood T cell repertoires in COVID-19. Study summary: Sites in the United States, Italy and Spain provided acute and convalescent COVID-19 samples. T cells, B-cell-depleted T cells, or PBMCs provided the cDNA or gDNA that served as material.

Germline CDR1 reads SGHRS; CDR2 reads YFSETQ. The V end was cut by 4 bases, the J end by 3 bases, with 16 bases between. The CDR3 is 15 amino acids. Original analysis: Reference gene primer amplification in the assay estimated nucleated cell counts. This table comes from immunoSEQ multiplex PCR, and its TCRdb copy is limited to in-frame clones, with some not included. The V and J calls and clone size were taken over from that table, and D and trimming were inferred from the DNA. Seen here are more than 250,000 clones, 85% observed once, and the top ten hold roughly 5.3%. This clone was recorded once. This TCR derives from a man aged 50 to 59 with active or convalescent COVID-19. J is TRBJ1-1 and V is TRBV5-1; possible D gene TRBD1, 5 bases. The sequencing input was peripheral blood. Written as DNA, the CDR3 is TGCGCCAGCAGCCGGGTGGTGGGGCTTCACACTGAAGCTTTCTTT. Translation: CASSRVVGLHTEAFF.